The 26 T cell receptor beta chains presented below share a single source sample, sequenced in a study of cytomegalovirus exposure and HLA in healthy donors. PCR used 60 Vbeta primers and 13 Jbeta primers. The repertoire was sequenced with immunoSEQ multiplex PCR; TCRdb's copy has only in-frame clones and lacks some. The data contain some 200,000 clones, about 80% of them singletons. Sequences were obtained from PBMCs. All receptors come from a woman in her 30s in good health and CMV-seronegative.

Note on this clone: The sample holds other DNA sequences that translate to the same CDR3. The V call is TRBV18, the J call TRBJ1-1; D remains ambiguous. This CDR3 contains 13 residues. V lost 3 bases, J lost 1 base, and 6 bases lay in between. CDR1 and CDR2 (germline): KGHSH, LQKENI. In nucleotides, the CDR3 is TGTGCCAGCTCACCGCGGGGGAACACTGAAGCTTTCTTT. Amino acids: CASSPRGNTEAFF. Looking up the rest from reference TRBV18 and TRBJ1-1 gives the full variable domain: NAGVMQNPRHLVRRRGQEARLRCSPMKGHSHVYWYRQLPEEGLKFMVYLQKENIIDESGMPKERFSAEFPKEGPSILRIQQVVRGDSAAYFCASSPRGNTEAFFGQGTRLTVV.

The chain has TRBV6-5 and TRBJ1-1, with 8 nucleotides matching TRBD1. The germline gives CDR1 MNHEY, CDR2 SVGAGI. After removal of 2 bases from V and 3 bases from J, the junction contained 5 bases not matched to a gene. This CDR3 region has 15 residues. The CDR3 loop is CASSYTTGDDTEAFF. The CDR3 nucleotides are TGTGCCAGCAGTTACACGACAGGGGACGACACTGAAGCTTTCTTT.

V gene TRBV28 combines with J gene TRBJ1-5; 9 nucleotides agree with TRBD1. This CDR3 has 13 residues. After removal of 6 bases from V and 7 bases from J, the junction contained 4 bases not matched to a gene. Germline V gene sequence: CDR1 MDHEN, CDR2 SYDVKM. The CDR3 here is CASRPGTGQPQHF. Written as DNA, the CDR3 is TGTGCCAGCAGACCCGGGACAGGGCAGCCCCAGCATTTT.

In DNA, the CDR3 is TGTGCCATCAGTGCACAGATAGCCAAAAACATTCAGTACTTC. This gives the protein CAISAQIAKNIQYF. The chain links TRBV10-3 to TRBJ2-4; D uncertain. Trimming left V 4 bases short and J 0 bases short, with 7 bases between. The CDR3 has 14 amino acids. The germline CDR1 and CDR2 sequences are ENHRY and SYGVKD.

J is TRBJ2-7 and V is TRBV1; the D call in the table, TRBD2, was not verified against the DNA. TRBV1 is shown as a pseudogene. The CDR3 sequence is 14 residues long. CDR3 bases: TGCACCAGCAGCCCCCTAGCGGGAGGCAACGAGCAGTACTTC. It codes for CTSSPLAGGNEQYF.

This chain uses TRBV27 with TRBJ1-2; 12 positions match TRBD1. Germline CDR1 is MNHEY and CDR2 is SMNVEV (reference sequence). This CDR3 region has 17 residues. Losses at the gene ends were 4 bases for V and 3 bases for J; bases not matched to a gene: 9. The CDR3 region is CASSSNWGQGAYYGYTF. The CDR3 DNA reads TGTGCCAGCAGTTCTAATTGGGGACAGGGGGCTTACTATGGCTACACCTTC.

The V gene is TRBV23-1, the J gene TRBJ2-7; 10 nucleotides match TRBD1. TRBV23-1 is recorded as an ORF, its role being uncertain. J was trimmed by 4 bases and V by 10 bases; bases with no gene match: 7. CDR3 length equals 13 residues. This CDR3 reads CANPTGGPYEQYF. CDR3 sequence (DNA): TGCGCCAACCCGACAGGGGGCCCGTACGAGCAGTACTTC.

The chain recombines TRBV2 with TRBJ2-1; D uncertain. CDR3 size: 16 residues. V gave up 6 bases and J gave up 5 bases, with 20 bases separating them. Per germline, CDR1 SNHLY and CDR2 FYNNEI. CDR3 region: CASRATVAAENNEQFF. The CDR3, as DNA: TGTGCCAGCAGAGCCACCGTAGCAGCAGAAAACAATGAGCAGTTCTTC.

This sequence joins TRBV19 and TRBJ2-7; 8 bases are shared with TRBD2. Germline CDR1 and CDR2: LNHDA and SQIVND (reference sequence). V lost 3 bases to trimming and J lost 0 bases; unmatched junction nucleotides: 4. The CDR3 consists of 15 residues. The CDR3: CASSIVAGSSYEQYF. CDR3 nucleotide sequence: TGTGCCAGTAGTATCGTAGCGGGGAGCTCCTACGAGCAGTACTTC.

This clone has just one count. This sequence joins TRBV27 and TRBJ2-7; 8 bases fit TRBD1. V shed 6 bases, J shed 2 bases, and the junction held 12 bases outside the gene matches. CDR1 is MNHEY and CDR2 is SMNVEV in the germline V gene (reference sequence). The CDR3 covers 16 residues. CDR3 DNA: TGTGCCAGCAGGAGGTCGGCGGGACAGGTAACCTACGAGCAGTACTTC. Its translation: CASRRSAGQVTYEQYF.

The V gene is TRBV29-1, the J gene TRBJ2-5; 9 bases fit TRBD1. The CDR3 covers 13 residues. The ends lost 6 bases at V and 5 bases at J; junction bases unmatched: 7. Germline CDR1 is SQVTM and CDR2 is ANQGSEA. CDR3 nucleotide sequence: TGCAGCGTGCTACAGGGGGCTCGGGAGACCCAGTACTTC. Translating it yields CSVLQGARETQYF.

The chain carries TRBV5-6 and TRBJ2-1, with 7 nucleotides matching TRBD2. Germline V gene sequence: CDR1 SGHDT, CDR2 YYEEEE. Germline trimming cut 5 bases from V and 0 bases from J; bases unmatched to any gene: 5. This CDR3 is 15 amino acids long. The CDR3 here is CASRPGGTSYNEQFF. CDR3 coding DNA: TGTGCCAGCAGACCCGGGGGGACCTCCTACAATGAGCAGTTCTTC.

This rearrangement joins TRBV2 to TRBJ1-5; 11 nucleotides agree with TRBD1. Germline CDR1 reads SNHLY; CDR2 reads FYNNEI. The CDR3 is 15 residues long. V lost 3 bases to trimming and J lost 7 bases; unmatched junction nucleotides: 5. DNA of the CDR3: TGTGCCAGCAGTGACGGGACAGGGGGGCCGCAGCCCCAGCATTTT. Translating it yields CASSDGTGGPQPQHF.

The chain links TRBV5-1 to TRBJ2-3, with a possible D match to TRBD2 (6 bases). Germline CDR1 reads SGHRS; CDR2 reads YFSETQ. V lost 4 bases, J lost 6 bases, and 15 bases lay in between. The length of the CDR3 is 14 residues. CDR3 residues: CASSLTGAVDTQYF. CDR3 bases: TGCGCCAGCAGCCTTACGGGAGCGGTGGATACGCAGTATTTT.

The rearrangement joins TRBV30 to TRBJ1-2, with 7 bases fitting TRBD1. This CDR3 spans 14 amino acids. CDR1 is GTSNPN and CDR2 is SVGIG in the germline V gene (reference sequence). The junction had 11 bases not matched to a gene; V was cut back by 2 bases and J by 8 bases. CDR3 DNA sequence: TGTGCCTGGAGTTATTTCACAGGGGCATACGGCTACACCTTC. Translated: CAWSYFTGAYGYTF.

The rearrangement uses TRBV4-1 and TRBJ2-3; tentatively, D is TRBD1 (6 bases). Trimming took 3 bases from V and 0 from J, leaving 7 bases between them. This CDR3 is 14 amino acids long. Per germline, CDR1 MGHRA and CDR2 YSYEKL. CDR3 in amino acids: CASSQGHSTDTQYF. As DNA, the CDR3 is TGCGCCAGCAGCCAGGGACATAGCACAGATACGCAGTATTTT.

This rearrangement joins TRBV4-3 to TRBJ2-7; D possibly corresponds to TRBD1 (5 bases). The germline V gene encodes CDR1 LGHNA and CDR2 YSLEER. Trimming stripped 0 bases from V and 1 base from J, with 13 bases between. The CDR3 runs 16 residues. In nucleotides, the CDR3 is TGCGCCAGCAGCCAAGATCGGTTAGGGGCTTCCTACGAGCAGTACTTC. Residues: CASSQDRLGASYEQYF.

The gene calls are TRBV10-3 and TRBJ2-7, with TRBD1 matching 8 bases. This CDR3 spans 15 amino acids. Germline V gene data show CDR1 as ENHRY and CDR2 as SYGVKD. Germline trimming cut 2 bases from V and 1 base from J; bases unmatched to any gene: 4. The CDR3 loop is CAISETGQASYEQYF. For the CDR3, the DNA is TGTGCCATCAGTGAGACGGGACAGGCGTCCTACGAGCAGTACTTC.

The chain carries TRBV28 and TRBJ2-2, with a weak D call TRBD2 (6 bases). This CDR3 contains 17 residues. V was trimmed by 3 bases and J by 4 bases, leaving 18 bases between them. Germline V gene sequence: CDR1 MDHEN, CDR2 SYDVKM. The CDR3 nucleotides are TGTGCCAGCAGTTTTCCCCAGGGTAGCGGCCCCACCGGGGAGCTGTTTTTT. It is translated as CASSFPQGSGPTGELFF.

The chain employs TRBV4-3 and TRBJ2-2, with D possibly TRBD2 on 6 matching bases. Deletions cut 4 bases from V and 7 bases from J, with 16 bases between. The CDR3 extends over 15 amino acids. Per the germline V gene, CDR1 is LGHNA and CDR2 is YSLEER. This CDR3 reads CASSRRESAGGELFF. As DNA, the CDR3 is TGCGCCAGCAGCCGACGGGAGTCTGCAGGCGGGGAGCTGTTTTTT.

Comments on this clone: The sample has other DNA sequences that encode this CDR3 too. J is TRBJ2-5 and V is TRBV19; no clear D gene. This CDR3 has 15 amino acids. Per germline, CDR1 LNHDA and CDR2 SQIVND (reference sequence). Trimming took 4 bases from V and 5 from J, leaving 17 bases between them. The CDR3 region is CASSTSGPFRETQYF. CDR3 nucleotides: TGTGCCAGTAGTACCTCAGGCCCTTTTCGGGAGACCCAGTACTTC.

V gene TRBV11-1 combines with J gene TRBJ2-7, with 7 bases aligning to TRBD2. This CDR3 has 13 residues. Germline V gene data show CDR1 as SGHAT and CDR2 as FQDESV (reference sequence). V shed 5 bases and J 2 bases; nucleotides not matched to a gene: 3. CDR3 region: CASSLTSAYEQYF. The CDR3 DNA is TGTGCCAGCAGCCTCACTAGCGCCTACGAGCAGTACTTC. Combining the CDR3 with reference TRBV11-1 and TRBJ2-7 gives the whole variable domain EAEVAQSPRYKITEKSQAVAFWCDPISGHATLYWYRQILGQGPELLVQFQDESVVDDSQLPKDRFSAERLKGVDSTLKIQPAELGDSAMYLCASSLTSAYEQYFGPGTRLTVT.

The rearrangement joins TRBV2 to TRBJ1-6; 7 positions match TRBD1. V lost 4 bases to trimming and J lost 17 bases; unmatched junction nucleotides: 5. Germline CDR1 reads SNHLY; CDR2 reads FYNNEI. CDR3 length: 11 residues. The CDR3, as DNA: TGTGCCAGCAGTGCGACAGGGATCGTCCACTTT. It is translated as CASSATGIVHF.

J is TRBJ1-1 and V is TRBV19, with D possibly TRBD1 on 5 matching bases. There are 14 residues in the CDR3. CDR1 and CDR2 (germline): LNHDA, SQIVND (reference sequence). V was shortened by 4 bases and J by 2 bases, with 11 bases between the two germline ends. This CDR3 is CASSTRQKNTEAFF. The CDR3, as DNA: TGTGCCAGTAGTACCCGACAGAAAAACACTGAAGCTTTCTTT.

This chain links TRBV7-2 with TRBJ1-2, with D perhaps matching TRBD1 (6 bases). The CDR3 loop spans 14 amino acids. From germline, CDR1 is SGHTA and CDR2 FQGNSA. The V and J ends lost 2 bases and 6 bases respectively, with 13 bases between them. The CDR3 DNA sequence: TGTGCCAGCAGCTTAAGGGGCAGGGGAGATGGCTACACCTTC. This encodes CASSLRGRGDGYTF. The entire variable domain, with the rest obtained from reference TRBV7-2 and TRBJ1-2, is as follows: GAGVSQSPSNKVTEKGKDVELRCDPISGHTALYWYRQSLGQGLEFLIYFQGNSAPDKSGLPSDRFSAERTGGSVSTLTIQRTQQEDSAVYLCASSLRGRGDGYTFGSGTRLTVV.

This clone was found once. The chain employs TRBV9 and TRBJ1-1; TRBD1 might be the D (5 bases). V lost 3 bases and J 7 bases, leaving 13 bases between the germline ends. Germline CDR1 SGDLS, CDR2 YYNGEE. The length of the CDR3 is 13 residues. The CDR3 sequence: CASSAGWGDEAFF. CDR3 in DNA: TGTGCCAGCAGCGCTGGGTGGGGGGATGAAGCTTTCTTT.